Given below is one T cell receptor beta chain in context. Mismatch with germline at one junction end may stem from a read error. The length of the CDR3 is 13 residues. CDR1 is SGHAT and CDR2 is FQDESV in the germline V gene (reference sequence). This entry is derived from a study of tumor-infiltrating lymphocytes in primary liver carcinoma. Study-level information: The study enrolled male and female patients aged 30 to 69 years. Recorded tumor stage was T1-T3 N0M0, with diameters of about 4 to 10 cm.

The authors made TCR beta cDNA from 500 to 600 ng total RNA with a constant-region primer. Generation of the TCR beta libraries relied on three nested multiplex PCR rounds using slightly modified ARM-PCR. Use of TRBV1-TRBV30 forward primers with a C-beta reverse primer characterized the first two PCR rounds, which lasted approximately 11 cycles each. TCRdb reprocessed the multiplex PCR reads via MiXCR and lists one record per CDR3 protein. The data contain tens of thousands of distinct CDR3 sequences, around three quarters of them singletons. From approximately 20-30 mg of unsorted bulk tissue, DNA and RNA were co-extracted together. Each tumor sample had over 75% viable tumor cells.

This sequence joins TRBV11-1 and TRBJ2-7; D is unresolved. The sequenced sample was liver tumor tissue from sampling region 4. Described subset: tumor region T4, right-lateral pole. This TCR came from a woman in her 30s with primary liver carcinoma and hepatitis B virus infection. The CDR3 sequence is CASSIGCLREEYF. CDR3 in DNA: TGTGCCAGTAGTATAGGATGCCTCCGCGAGGAGTACTTC.